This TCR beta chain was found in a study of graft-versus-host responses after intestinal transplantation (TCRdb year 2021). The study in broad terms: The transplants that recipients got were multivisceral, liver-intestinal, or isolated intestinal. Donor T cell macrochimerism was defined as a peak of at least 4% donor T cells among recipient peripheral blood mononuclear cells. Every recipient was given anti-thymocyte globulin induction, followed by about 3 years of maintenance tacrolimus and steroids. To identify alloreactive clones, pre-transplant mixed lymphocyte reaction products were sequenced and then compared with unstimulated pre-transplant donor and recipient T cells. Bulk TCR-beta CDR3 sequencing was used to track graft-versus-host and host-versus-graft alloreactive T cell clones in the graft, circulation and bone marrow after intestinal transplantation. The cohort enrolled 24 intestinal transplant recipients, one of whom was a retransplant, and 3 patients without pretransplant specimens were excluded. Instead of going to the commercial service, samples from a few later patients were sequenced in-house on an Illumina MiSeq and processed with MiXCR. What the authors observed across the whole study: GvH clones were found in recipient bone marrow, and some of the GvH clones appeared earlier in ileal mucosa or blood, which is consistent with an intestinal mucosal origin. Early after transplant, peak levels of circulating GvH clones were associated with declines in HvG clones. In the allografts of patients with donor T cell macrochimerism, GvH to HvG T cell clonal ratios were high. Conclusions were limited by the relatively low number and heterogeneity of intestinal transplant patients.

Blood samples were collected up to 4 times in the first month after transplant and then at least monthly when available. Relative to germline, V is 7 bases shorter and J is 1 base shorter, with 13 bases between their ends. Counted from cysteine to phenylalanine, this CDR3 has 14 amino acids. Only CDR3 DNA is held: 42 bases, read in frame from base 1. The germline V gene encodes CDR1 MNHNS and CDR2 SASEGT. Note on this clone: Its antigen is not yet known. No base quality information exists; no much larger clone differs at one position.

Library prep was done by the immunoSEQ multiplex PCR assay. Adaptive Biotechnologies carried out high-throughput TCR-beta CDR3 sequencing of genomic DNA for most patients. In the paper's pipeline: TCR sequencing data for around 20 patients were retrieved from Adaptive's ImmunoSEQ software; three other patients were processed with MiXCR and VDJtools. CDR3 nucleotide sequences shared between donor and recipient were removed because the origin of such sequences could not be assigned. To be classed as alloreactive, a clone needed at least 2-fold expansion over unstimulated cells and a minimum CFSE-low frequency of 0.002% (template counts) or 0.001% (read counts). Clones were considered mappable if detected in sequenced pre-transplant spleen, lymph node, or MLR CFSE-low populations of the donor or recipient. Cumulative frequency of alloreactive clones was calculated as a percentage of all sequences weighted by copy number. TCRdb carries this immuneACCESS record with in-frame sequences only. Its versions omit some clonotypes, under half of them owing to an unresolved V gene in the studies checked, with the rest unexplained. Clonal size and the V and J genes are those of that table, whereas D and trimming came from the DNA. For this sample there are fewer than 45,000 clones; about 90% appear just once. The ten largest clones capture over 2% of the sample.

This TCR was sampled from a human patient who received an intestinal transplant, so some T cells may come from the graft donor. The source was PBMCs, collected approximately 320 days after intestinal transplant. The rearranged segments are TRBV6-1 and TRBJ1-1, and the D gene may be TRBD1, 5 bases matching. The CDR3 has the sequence CASKRKTENTEAFF. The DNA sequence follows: TGTGCCAGCAAGAGAAAGACAGAGAACACTGAAGCTTTCTTT.